This T cell receptor beta chain was recorded in a study of cytomegalovirus exposure and HLA in healthy donors. Germline lookup yields CDR1 ENHRY and CDR2 SYGVKD. V lost 3 bases, J lost 0 bases, and 8 bases lay in between. The CDR3 runs 15 residues. The validation cohort, a group of 90 to 150 subjects, included the donors and was separate from the approximately 650-subject first cohort. Remarks on this clone: Its specificity is unknown.

Study-level findings and limits: It was 150 to 200 TCR beta chains that were listed as cytomegalovirus-associated.

TCRdb's table, derived via immunoSEQ multiplex PCR, lists solely in-frame clones and lacks some. The data show 150,000 to 200,000 clones, 80% to 90% seen once. Specimen: PBMCs. The receptor's source is a young woman in good health and CMV-seronegative. The gene calls are TRBV10-3 and TRBJ2-2; D is perhaps TRBD2 (5 bases). DNA of the CDR3: TGTGCCATCAGTGAAGCCGGGACGAACACCGGGGAGCTGTTTTTT. Residues: CAISEAGTNTGELFF.